The 24 T cell receptor beta chains below were found in one sample sequenced in a study of blood T cell repertoires in COVID-19. Using immunoSEQ multiplex PCR, the repertoire was profiled, and TCRdb retains in-frame clones only, with some absent. The data contain 200,000 to 250,000 clones, about 80% of them singletons. The sequencing input was PBMCs or T cells enriched from blood (not recorded which). The receptors stem from a man in his fifties or sixties who had recovered from COVID-19.

The CDR3 region is CAWRGDRGSSYEQYF. DNA of the CDR3: TGTGCCTGGAGGGGGGACAGGGGTTCCTCCTACGAGCAGTACTTC. The V call is TRBV30, the J call TRBJ2-7, with 10 bases lining up with TRBD1. There are 15 residues in the CDR3. J gave up 0 bases and V 3 bases, and 5 bases lay outside the gene matches. Germline values: CDR1 GTSNPN, CDR2 SVGIG (reference sequence).

The V and J genes are TRBV6-2 or TRBV6-3 and TRBJ1-1, with 10 bases lining up with TRBD1. V shed 6 bases, J shed 4 bases, and the junction held 5 bases outside the gene matches. The CDR3 length is 14 residues. Germline CDR1 and CDR2: MNHEY and SVGEGT. The CDR3 nucleotides read TGTGCCAGCAGCGAAGGGACAGGGGCCACTGAAGCTTTCTTT. It encodes CASSEGTGATEAFF.

The gene calls are TRBV6-1 and TRBJ1-1; 7 bases align to TRBD1. Germline V gives CDR1 MNHNS, CDR2 SASEGT. This CDR3 spans 12 amino acids. V was clipped by 3 bases and J by 11 bases; unmatched bases: 6. The CDR3 region is CASSDEGARAFF. The CDR3 DNA is TGTGCCAGCAGTGATGAGGGGGCTAGGGCTTTCTTT.

V and J are TRBV11-3 and TRBJ2-5, with D maybe TRBD2 (7 bases). The CDR3 totals 15 residues. Germline V CDR1 and CDR2: SGHNT, YENEEA. V lost 6 bases and J lost 3, with 17 bases in between. Written as DNA, the CDR3 is TGTGCCAGCAGGAGGGGCCTAGGGGGGGAAGAGACCCAGTACTTC. It encodes CASRRGLGGEETQYF. The variable domain in full, with the rest retrieved from reference TRBV11-3 and TRBJ2-5, is EAGVVQSPRYKIIEKKQPVAFWCNPISGHNTLYWYLQNLGQGPELLIRYENEEAVDDSQLPKDRFSAERLKGVDSTLKIQPAELGDSAVYLCASRRGLGGEETQYFGPGTRLLVL.

The V gene is TRBV5-1, the J gene TRBJ1-2, with 7 bases identical to TRBD1. The CDR3 loop spans 14 amino acids. CDR1 and CDR2 (germline): SGHRS, YFSETQ. V trimming: 3 bases; J trimming: 5 bases; junction bases outside the gene matches: 7. The CDR3 DNA sequence: TGCGCCAGCAGCTCGGACAGGTCCCGATATGGCTACACCTTC. Translated, it gives CASSSDRSRYGYTF.

Written as DNA, the CDR3 is TGTGCCAGCTCACGAGATCAGGGGGACTATGGCTACACCTTC. The encoded protein is CASSRDQGDYGYTF. The chain combines TRBV18 with TRBJ1-2, with 7 bases fitting TRBD1. V was clipped by 4 bases and J by 3 bases; unmatched bases: 5. The CDR3 is 14 residues long. The V gene's germline CDR1 is KGHSH and CDR2 LQKENI.

This rearrangement joins TRBV15 to TRBJ2-3; 12 nucleotides align to TRBD2. Looked up from germline, CDR1 is LNHNV and CDR2 is YYDKDF (reference sequence). The CDR3 consists of 16 residues. V shed 5 bases and J 8 bases; nucleotides not matched to a gene: 11. CDR3 coding DNA: TGTGCCACCAGCTTGACTAGCGGGGGCCGGGAGGGTACGCAGTATTTT. Its protein is CATSLTSGGREGTQYF.

The chain combines TRBV19 with TRBJ1-4; D not resolved. CDR3 length: 14 residues. V lost 7 bases and J 13 bases, leaving 22 bases between the germline ends. Germline V gives CDR1 LNHDA, CDR2 SQIVND (reference sequence). The DNA of the CDR3 is TGTGCCAGTACCGATCCCACCACCCCGGCGGGACTGTTTTTT. This sequence encodes CASTDPTTPAGLFF.

This clone appeared once. The gene calls are TRBV12-5 and TRBJ1-2; TRBD1 agrees at 10 bases. The V segment lost 0 bases and the J segment 4 bases; nucleotides outside the gene matches: 11. CDR1 LGHNT and CDR2 FRNRAP come from the germline V gene. This CDR3 has 18 amino acids. The CDR3 region is CASGLVKPGQGPFYGYTF. The CDR3 nucleotides read TGTGCTAGTGGTTTGGTAAAACCGGGACAGGGGCCCTTCTATGGCTACACCTTC. The full variable domain, with the rest looked up from reference TRBV12-5 and TRBJ1-2, is DARVTQTPRHKVTEMGQEVTMRCQPILGHNTVFWYRQTMMQGLELLAYFRNRAPLDDSGMPKDRFSAEMPDATLATLKIQPSEPRDSAVYFCASGLVKPGQGPFYGYTFGSGTRLTVV.

The V gene is TRBV13, the J gene TRBJ2-1; 7 bases match TRBD2. The CDR3 has 15 residues. Per the germline V gene, CDR1 is PRHDT and CDR2 is FYEKMQ (reference sequence). Trimming took 3 bases from V and 6 from J; bases not matched to a gene: 8. The CDR3 nucleotides read TGTGCCAGCAGCTTTTGGGCCCCGGGGGGCAATGAGCAGTTCTTC. Translation gives CASSFWAPGGNEQFF.

The V gene is TRBV3-1 (or the pseudogene TRBV3-2), the J gene TRBJ2-5, with TRBD1 matching over 9 bases. The junction had 7 bases not matched to a gene; V was cut back by 0 bases and J by 5 bases. The germline CDR1 and CDR2 sequences are LGHDT and YNNKEL (reference sequence). This CDR3 contains 16 residues. CDR3 nucleotides: TGTGCCAGCAGCCAAGAGACAGGGGGGGGTCTGGAGACCCAGTACTTC. Translating gives CASSQETGGGLETQYF.

The chain couples TRBV5-3 to TRBJ2-7; 7 bases match TRBD1. TRBV5-3 qualifies as an ORF whose function is uncertain. This CDR3 has 17 residues. The V segment lost 4 bases and the J segment 3 bases; nucleotides outside the gene matches: 16. The CDR3 loop reads CARSITGPGQLYYEQYF. Written as DNA, the CDR3 is TGTGCCAGAAGCATAACCGGCCCGGGACAGTTATACTACGAGCAGTACTTC.

This chain uses TRBV9 with TRBJ2-1; TRBD2 aligns across 15 bases. CDR1 and CDR2 from the germline V gene are SGDLS and YYNGEE. The CDR3 runs to 18 residues. The V segment lost 0 bases and the J segment 5 bases; nucleotides outside the gene matches: 6. Here the CDR3 reads CASSVGAGLAGGNNEQFF. The DNA for the CDR3 is TGTGCCAGCAGCGTAGGAGCGGGACTAGCGGGGGGAAACAATGAGCAGTTCTTC.

J is TRBJ2-1 and V is TRBV9, with D possibly matching TRBD1 (7 bases). Germline V gene lookup returns CDR1 SGDLS and CDR2 YYNGEE. The V end was cut by 0 bases, the J end by 0 bases, with 10 bases between. The CDR3 is made up of 16 amino acids. In nucleotides, the CDR3 is TGTGCCAGCAGCGTAGGCGGGGACAGCTCCTACAATGAGCAGTTCTTC. This encodes CASSVGGDSSYNEQFF.

This chain uses TRBV4-1 with TRBJ2-3; TRBD1 is a possible D gene (5 bases). Trimming stripped 0 bases from V and 11 bases from J, with 12 bases between. The germline V gene encodes CDR1 MGHRA and CDR2 YSYEKL. The CDR3 spans 13 residues. CDR3 sequence: CASSQDPRGVQYF. The CDR3 DNA sequence: TGCGCCAGCAGCCAAGATCCTAGGGGCGTGCAGTATTTT.

The chain combines TRBV18 with TRBJ1-3; 8 nucleotides agree with TRBD1. Unmatched junction bases numbered 3, after V lost 3 bases and J lost 2 bases. Germline V gene lookup returns CDR1 KGHSH and CDR2 LQKENI. CDR3 length: 15 residues. The CDR3, as DNA: TGTGCCAGCTCACCCGGGACAGGCGCTGGAAACACCATATATTTT. As protein: CASSPGTGAGNTIYF. Looking up the rest from reference TRBV18 and TRBJ1-3 gives the full variable domain: NAGVMQNPRHLVRRRGQEARLRCSPMKGHSHVYWYRQLPEEGLKFMVYLQKENIIDESGMPKERFSAEFPKEGPSILRIQQVVRGDSAAYFCASSPGTGAGNTIYFGEGSWLTVV.

The chain combines TRBV10-3 with TRBJ1-2, with D uncertain. CDR3 size: 14 residues. Germline V gene data show CDR1 as ENHRY and CDR2 as SYGVKD. Trimming took off 0 bases at V and 4 bases at J, with 9 bases between the two ends. The CDR3 sequence is CAISESGTAYGYTF. The CDR3 DNA sequence: TGTGCCATCAGTGAGTCAGGAACAGCCTATGGCTACACCTTC.

This rearrangement joins TRBV27 to TRBJ1-6; 7 nucleotides match TRBD1. Trimming took 5 bases from V and 6 from J; bases not matched to a gene: 16. CDR1 and CDR2 (germline): MNHEY, SMNVEV (reference sequence). CDR3 length equals 18 residues. CDR3 coding DNA: TGTGCCAGCAGTCAAAGAATGTTTACAGGGGCGGGTAATTCACCCCTCCACTTT. Its translation is CASSQRMFTGAGNSPLHF.

This rearrangement joins TRBV19 to TRBJ2-7; 7 bases are a match to TRBD1. The trim removed 6 bases at V and 1 base at J, leaving 9 bases unmatched. There are 15 residues in the CDR3. Germline lookup yields CDR1 LNHDA and CDR2 SQIVND (reference sequence). The CDR3 loop is CASSLPGQPSYEQYF. The CDR3 DNA is TGTGCCAGTAGCCTTCCGGGACAGCCTTCCTACGAGCAGTACTTC.

This chain links TRBV6-2 or TRBV6-3 with TRBJ1-1, with unresolved D. The ends were cut back, 4 bases at V and 5 bases at J, with 20 bases in the middle. This CDR3 contains 16 residues. The V gene's germline CDR1 is MNHEY and CDR2 SVGEGT. This CDR3 is CASSFTRTGRRTEAFF. In DNA, the CDR3 is TGTGCCAGCAGTTTCACTCGAACGGGTAGGCGAACTGAAGCTTTCTTT.

V usage is TRBV15 and J usage is TRBJ1-6; 10 bases are a match to TRBD1. CDR3 length: 15 residues. The germline V gene encodes CDR1 LNHNV and CDR2 YYDKDF (reference sequence). V was clipped by 5 bases and J by 9 bases; unmatched bases: 7. The CDR3 is CATSRLGTGVSPLHF. The DNA for the CDR3 is TGTGCCACCAGCCGCCTCGGGACAGGGGTTTCACCCCTCCACTTT. Full variable domain (remainder filled in from reference TRBV15 and TRBJ1-6): DAMVIQNPRYQVTQFGKPVTLSCSQTLNHNVMYWYQQKSSQAPKLLFHYYDKDFNNEADTPDNFQSRRPNTSFCFLDIRSPGLGDTAMYLCATSRLGTGVSPLHFGNGTRLTVT.

The chain uses TRBV19 and TRBJ2-6; the D gene is possibly TRBD2 (6 bases). The CDR3 has 15 amino acids. Germline-derived CDR1 and CDR2 are LNHDA and SQIVND (reference sequence). V gave up 8 bases and J gave up 0 bases, with 11 bases separating them. CDR3 in DNA: TGTGCCAGTGTCCGGGGGAACTCTGGGGCCAACGTCCTGACTTTC. It codes for CASVRGNSGANVLTF.

The CDR3 loop reads CASSLYSRIAKNIQYF. CDR3 sequence (DNA): TGTGCCAGCAGCTTGTATAGCAGAATAGCCAAAAACATTCAGTACTTC. The chain carries TRBV5-6 and TRBJ2-4, with D hard to call. Germline V lookup: CDR1 SGHDT, CDR2 YYEEEE. Trimming shortened V by 1 base and J by 0 bases, and 11 bases separated the two germline ends. This CDR3 contains 16 residues.

This clone has a single count. V gene TRBV7-8 combines with J gene TRBJ1-4; no clear D gene. The V gene lost 0 bases and the J gene lost 7 bases, with 9 bases spanning the gap. There are 14 residues in the CDR3. The germline CDR1 and CDR2 sequences are SGHVS and FQNEAQ. The CDR3 reads CASSLARIGEKLFF. In DNA, the CDR3 is TGTGCCAGCAGCTTAGCCAGGATAGGTGAAAAACTGTTTTTT.